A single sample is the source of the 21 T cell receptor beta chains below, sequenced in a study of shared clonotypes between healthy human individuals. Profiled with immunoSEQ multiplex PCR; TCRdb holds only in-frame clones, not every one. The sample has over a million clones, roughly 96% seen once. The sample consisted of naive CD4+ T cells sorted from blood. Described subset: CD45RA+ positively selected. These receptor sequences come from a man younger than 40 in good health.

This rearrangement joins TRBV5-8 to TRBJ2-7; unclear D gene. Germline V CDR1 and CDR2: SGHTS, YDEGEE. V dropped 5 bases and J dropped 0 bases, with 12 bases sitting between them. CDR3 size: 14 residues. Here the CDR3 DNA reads TGTGCCAGCAGTCAGAGACAAAGCTCCTACGAGCAGTACTTC. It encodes CASSQRQSSYEQYF.

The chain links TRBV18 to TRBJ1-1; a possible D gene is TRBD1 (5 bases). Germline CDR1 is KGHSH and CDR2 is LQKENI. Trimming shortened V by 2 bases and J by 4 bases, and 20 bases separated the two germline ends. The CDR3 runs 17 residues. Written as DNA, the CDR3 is TGTGCCAGCTCACCAGAACTTGACAGAAGATTTATCACTGAAGCTTTCTTT. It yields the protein CASSPELDRRFITEAFF.

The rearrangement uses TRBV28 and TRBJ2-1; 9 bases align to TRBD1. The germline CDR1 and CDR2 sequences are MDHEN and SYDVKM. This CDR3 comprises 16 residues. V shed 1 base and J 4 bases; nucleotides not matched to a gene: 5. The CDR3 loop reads CASSLLGQGIYNEQFF. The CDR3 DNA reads TGTGCCAGCAGTTTATTGGGACAGGGAATTTACAATGAGCAGTTCTTC.

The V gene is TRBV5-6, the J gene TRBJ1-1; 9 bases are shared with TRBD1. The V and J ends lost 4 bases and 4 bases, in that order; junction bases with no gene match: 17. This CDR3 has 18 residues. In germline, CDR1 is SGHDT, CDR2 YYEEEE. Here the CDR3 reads CASSKGQGRNSFSTEAFF. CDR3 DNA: TGTGCCAGCAGCAAAGGACAGGGGAGGAATAGTTTCTCCACTGAAGCTTTCTTT.

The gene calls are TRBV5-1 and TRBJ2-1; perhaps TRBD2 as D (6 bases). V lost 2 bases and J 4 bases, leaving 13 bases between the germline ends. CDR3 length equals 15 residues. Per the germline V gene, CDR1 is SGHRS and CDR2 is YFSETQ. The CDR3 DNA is TGCGCCAGCAGCTTCGGGGGAAAGCGGTACAATGAGCAGTTCTTC. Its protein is CASSFGGKRYNEQFF.

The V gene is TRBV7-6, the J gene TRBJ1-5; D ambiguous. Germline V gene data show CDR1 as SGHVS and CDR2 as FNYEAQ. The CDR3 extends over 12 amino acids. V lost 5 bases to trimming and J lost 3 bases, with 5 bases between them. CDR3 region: CASSLSNQPQHF. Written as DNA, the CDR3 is TGTGCCAGCAGCCTTTCCAATCAGCCCCAGCATTTT.

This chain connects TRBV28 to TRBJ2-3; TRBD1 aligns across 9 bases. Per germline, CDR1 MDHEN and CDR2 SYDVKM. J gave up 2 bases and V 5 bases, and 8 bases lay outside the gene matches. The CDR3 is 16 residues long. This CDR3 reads CASSAEGQGITDTQYF. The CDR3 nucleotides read TGTGCCAGCAGTGCTGAGGGACAGGGCATCACAGATACGCAGTATTTT.

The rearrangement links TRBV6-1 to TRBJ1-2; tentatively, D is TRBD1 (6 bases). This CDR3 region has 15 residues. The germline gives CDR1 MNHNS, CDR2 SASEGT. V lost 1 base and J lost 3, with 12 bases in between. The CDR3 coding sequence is TGTGCCAGCAGTGAAGATTTCGGGGGCGACTATGGCTACACCTTC. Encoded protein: CASSEDFGGDYGYTF.

This chain's CDR3 is CASSLGQGRGQPQHF. In DNA form, the CDR3 reads TGCGCCAGCAGCTTGGGACAGGGTCGAGGACAGCCCCAGCATTTT. The rearrangement joins TRBV5-1 to TRBJ1-5; 7 bases match TRBD1. The CDR3 is 15 amino acids. V lost 0 bases, J lost 7 bases, and 7 bases stayed unmatched. CDR1 is SGHRS and CDR2 is YFSETQ in the germline V gene. Complete variable domain (other parts from reference TRBV5-1 and TRBJ1-5): KAGVTQTPRYLIKTRGQQVTLSCSPISGHRSVSWYQQTPGQGLQFLFEYFSETQRNKGNFPGRFSGRQFSNSRSEMNVSTLELGDSALYLCASSLGQGRGQPQHFGDGTRLSIL.

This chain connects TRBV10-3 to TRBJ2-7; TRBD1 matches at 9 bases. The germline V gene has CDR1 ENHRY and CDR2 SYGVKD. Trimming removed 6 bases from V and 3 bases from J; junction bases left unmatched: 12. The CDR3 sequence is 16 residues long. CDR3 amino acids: CAISRVPGQGGYEQYF. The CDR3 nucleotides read TGTGCCATCAGCAGAGTACCGGGACAGGGTGGCTACGAGCAGTACTTC.

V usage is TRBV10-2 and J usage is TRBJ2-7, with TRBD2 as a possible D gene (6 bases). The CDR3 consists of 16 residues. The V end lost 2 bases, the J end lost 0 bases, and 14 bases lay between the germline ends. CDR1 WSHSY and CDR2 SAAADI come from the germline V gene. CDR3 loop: CASSEPRDLNSYEQYF. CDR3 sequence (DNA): TGCGCCAGCAGTGAGCCTAGGGACTTAAACTCCTACGAGCAGTACTTC.

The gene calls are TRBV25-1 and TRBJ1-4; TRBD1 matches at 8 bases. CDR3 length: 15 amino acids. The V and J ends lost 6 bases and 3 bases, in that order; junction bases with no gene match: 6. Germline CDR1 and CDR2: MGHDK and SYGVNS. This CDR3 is CASRAGGAANEKLFF. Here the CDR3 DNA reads TGTGCCAGCAGAGCAGGGGGCGCGGCTAATGAAAAACTGTTTTTT.

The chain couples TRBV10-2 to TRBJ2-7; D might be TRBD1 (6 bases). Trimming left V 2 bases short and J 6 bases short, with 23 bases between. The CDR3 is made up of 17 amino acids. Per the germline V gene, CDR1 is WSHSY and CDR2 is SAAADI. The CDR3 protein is CASSEPRDTWSIPEQYF. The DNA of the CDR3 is TGCGCCAGCAGTGAGCCCCGGGACACCTGGTCCATTCCCGAGCAGTACTTC.

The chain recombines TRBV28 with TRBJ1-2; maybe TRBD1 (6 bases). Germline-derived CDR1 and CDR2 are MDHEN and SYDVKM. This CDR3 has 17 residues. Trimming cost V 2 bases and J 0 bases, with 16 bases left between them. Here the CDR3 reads CASSLLTGWPTNYGYTF. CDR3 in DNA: TGTGCCAGCAGTTTACTAACAGGGTGGCCTACTAACTATGGCTACACCTTC.

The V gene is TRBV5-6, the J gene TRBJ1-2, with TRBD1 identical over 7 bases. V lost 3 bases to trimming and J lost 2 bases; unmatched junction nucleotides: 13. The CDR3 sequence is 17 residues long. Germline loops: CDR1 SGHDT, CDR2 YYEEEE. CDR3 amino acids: CASSSMITGADNYGYTF. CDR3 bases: TGTGCCAGCAGCTCAATGATTACAGGGGCCGACAACTATGGCTACACCTTC.

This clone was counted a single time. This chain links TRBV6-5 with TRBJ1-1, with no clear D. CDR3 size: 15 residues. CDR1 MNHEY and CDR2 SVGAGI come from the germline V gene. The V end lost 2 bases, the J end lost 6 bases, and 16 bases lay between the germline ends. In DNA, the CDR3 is TGTGCCAGCAGTTACGAGGCCCGGCGGGGAGCTGAAGCTTTCTTT. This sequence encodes CASSYEARRGAEAFF.

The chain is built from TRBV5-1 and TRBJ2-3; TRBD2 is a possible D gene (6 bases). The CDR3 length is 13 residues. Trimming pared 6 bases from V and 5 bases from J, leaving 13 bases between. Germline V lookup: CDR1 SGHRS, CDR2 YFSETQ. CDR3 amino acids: CASTPRRGDTQYF. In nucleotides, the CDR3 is TGCGCCAGCACCCCACGGAGGGGAGATACGCAGTATTTT.

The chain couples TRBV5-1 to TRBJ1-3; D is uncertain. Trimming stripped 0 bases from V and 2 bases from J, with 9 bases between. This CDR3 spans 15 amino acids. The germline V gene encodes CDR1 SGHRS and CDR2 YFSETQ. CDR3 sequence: CASSLEAGTGNTIYF. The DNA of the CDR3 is TGCGCCAGCAGCTTGGAGGCAGGAACTGGAAACACCATATATTTT.

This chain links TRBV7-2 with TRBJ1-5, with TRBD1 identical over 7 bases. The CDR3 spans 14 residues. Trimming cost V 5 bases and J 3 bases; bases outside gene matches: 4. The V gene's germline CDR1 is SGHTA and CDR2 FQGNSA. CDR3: CASSPQGHNQPQHF. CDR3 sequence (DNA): TGTGCCAGCAGCCCACAGGGGCACAATCAGCCCCAGCATTTT.

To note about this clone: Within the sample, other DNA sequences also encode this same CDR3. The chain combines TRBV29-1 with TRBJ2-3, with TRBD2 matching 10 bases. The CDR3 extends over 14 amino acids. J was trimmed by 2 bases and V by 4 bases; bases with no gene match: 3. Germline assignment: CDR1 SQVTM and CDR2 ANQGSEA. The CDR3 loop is CSVGTSGNTDTQYF. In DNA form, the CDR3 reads TGCAGCGTTGGGACTAGCGGAAACACAGATACGCAGTATTTT.

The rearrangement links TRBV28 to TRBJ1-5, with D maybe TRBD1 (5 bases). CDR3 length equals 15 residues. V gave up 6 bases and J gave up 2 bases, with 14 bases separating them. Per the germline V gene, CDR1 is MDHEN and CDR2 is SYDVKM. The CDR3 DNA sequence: TGTGCCAGCAGGACTCCCGACAGCGGCAATCAGCCCCAGCATTTT. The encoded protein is CASRTPDSGNQPQHF.